A single sample gave rise to the 5 T cell receptor beta chains below, sequenced in a study of OX40 agonist ivuxolimab in advanced cancers. Data came from immunoSEQ multiplex PCR; TCRdb stores just in-frame clones and leaves some out. The sample has about 110,000 clones, around 93% seen once. The source was CD4+ or CD8+ T cells sorted from blood, collected in a trial of the OX40 agonist ivuxolimab. These TCRs come from an adult with an advanced solid tumor such as melanoma, head and neck, liver or kidney cancer.

The CDR3 reads CASSLALGNYGYTF. Here the CDR3 DNA reads TGCGCCAGCAGCTTGGCACTGGGGAACTATGGCTACACCTTC. The chain uses TRBV5-1 and TRBJ1-2, with unresolved D. Germline V gene data show CDR1 as SGHRS and CDR2 as YFSETQ. The CDR3 extends over 14 amino acids. The V and J ends lost 0 bases and 2 bases respectively, with 8 bases between them.

The chain is built from TRBV5-1 and TRBJ2-1, with 7 positions matching TRBD1. The CDR3 extends over 15 amino acids. The V and J ends lost 4 bases and 3 bases, in that order; junction bases with no gene match: 7. From germline, CDR1 is SGHRS and CDR2 YFSETQ. The CDR3 DNA reads as TGCGCCAGCAGCACTCCGGGACAGAGCTACAATGAGCAGTTCTTC. Residues: CASSTPGQSYNEQFF.

The rearrangement links TRBV11-1 to TRBJ2-2; 9 bases line up with TRBD2. Trimming cost V 6 bases and J 1 base; bases outside gene matches: 6. The CDR3 spans 16 residues. The germline gives CDR1 SGHAT, CDR2 FQDESV (reference sequence). The CDR3 DNA is TGTGCCAGCAGTCCGGGACTAGCACTGAACACCGGGGAGCTGTTTTTT. Its protein product is CASSPGLALNTGELFF.

This chain links TRBV5-1 with TRBJ1-1; possible D gene TRBD1, 6 bases. CDR3 size: 15 residues. V gave up 2 bases and J gave up 2 bases, with 13 bases separating them. CDR1 and CDR2 from the germline V gene are SGHRS and YFSETQ. CDR3 loop: CASSFVQGLNTEAFF. The DNA of the CDR3 is TGCGCCAGCAGCTTCGTCCAGGGGCTAAACACTGAAGCTTTCTTT. The full variable domain, rest sourced from reference TRBV5-1 and TRBJ1-1, is KAGVTQTPRYLIKTRGQQVTLSCSPISGHRSVSWYQQTPGQGLQFLFEYFSETQRNKGNFPGRFSGRQFSNSRSEMNVSTLELGDSALYLCASSFVQGLNTEAFFGQGTRLTVV.

This chain uses TRBV5-1 with TRBJ1-6; D remains unclear. The CDR3 sequence is 14 residues long. Trimming stripped 1 base from V and 7 bases from J, with 9 bases between. Germline-derived CDR1 and CDR2 are SGHRS and YFSETQ. The CDR3 is CASSLWTENSPLHF. The DNA of the CDR3 is TGCGCCAGCAGCTTGTGGACTGAGAATTCACCCCTCCACTTT. Supplemented by reference TRBV5-1 and TRBJ1-6, the full variable domain reads KAGVTQTPRYLIKTRGQQVTLSCSPISGHRSVSWYQQTPGQGLQFLFEYFSETQRNKGNFPGRFSGRQFSNSRSEMNVSTLELGDSALYLCASSLWTENSPLHFGNGTRLTVT.